This passage covers 6 T cell receptor beta chains from one sample sequenced in a study of Ad26.COV2.S vaccination and SARS-CoV-2 variants. TCRdb's copy holds only in-frame clones and misses some; the assay was immunoSEQ multiplex PCR. The top ten hold over 1.5% of the sample, which has hundreds of thousands of clones, about 92% seen once. The sample's treatment: over 15 received Ad26.COV2.S at low or high dose, single or two shots; about 5 received placebo; per-sample allocation not given. It was on day 63 after the first vaccine or placebo injection that samples were taken. The sequences come from peripheral blood, collected in a trial of Ad26.COV2.S vaccine versus placebo. These receptors came from a person between 18 and 65 years old who received the Ad26.COV2.S COVID-19 vaccine or a placebo.

The J gene is TRBJ2-3, the V gene TRBV7-9; no firm D call. CDR3 length equals 15 residues. Between the trimmed V and J ends, which lost 1 base and 0 bases, there was a span of 8 bases. Germline V gene lookup returns CDR1 SEHNR and CDR2 FQNEAQ (reference sequence). For the CDR3, the DNA is TGTGCCAGCAGCTTAGGTGGGGTTAGCACAGATACGCAGTATTTT. It codes for CASSLGGVSTDTQYF.

The count of this clone is one. The rearrangement uses TRBV6-5 and TRBJ1-4; a possible D gene is TRBD1 (6 bases). Trimming removed 0 bases at V and 3 bases at J, with 11 bases between. Germline V gene data show CDR1 as MNHEY and CDR2 as SVGAGI. The CDR3 is 16 residues long. CDR3 in amino acids: CASSYSRGGSNEKLFF. The CDR3 region has the DNA TGTGCCAGCAGTTACTCGAGAGGGGGATCTAATGAAAAACTGTTTTTT.

The chain is built from TRBV7-9 and TRBJ1-1; perhaps TRBD1 as D (6 bases). The CDR3 covers 14 residues. Germline assignment: CDR1 SEHNR and CDR2 FQNEAQ (reference sequence). Trimming removed 5 bases from V and 1 base from J, with 11 bases in between. CDR3 loop: CASSRGQKNTEAFF. The CDR3 region has the DNA TGTGCCAGCAGCCGCGGACAGAAGAACACTGAAGCTTTCTTT.

The chain employs TRBV7-7 and TRBJ1-5; 10 bases are a match to TRBD1. The junction had 13 bases not matched to a gene; V was cut back by 5 bases and J by 3 bases. The CDR3 covers 18 residues. The germline gives CDR1 SSHAT, CDR2 FNYEAQ (reference sequence). The CDR3 DNA sequence: TGTGCCAGCAGCACGGGGGGGGACAGGGGAAGTGCCAATCAGCCCCAGCATTTT. Translation gives CASSTGGDRGSANQPQHF.

This chain connects TRBV7-8 to TRBJ1-6; 8 bases fit TRBD1. This CDR3 spans 15 amino acids. Germline assignment: CDR1 SGHVS and CDR2 FQNEAQ. After removal of 1 base from V and 7 bases from J, the junction contained 3 bases not matched to a gene. This chain's CDR3 is CASSLGTGTNSPLHF. CDR3 bases: TGTGCCAGCAGCTTAGGGACAGGGACCAATTCACCCCTCCACTTT.

This chain uses TRBV4-3 with TRBJ2-3; no clear D. V was trimmed by 1 base and J by 8 bases, leaving 7 bases between them. The CDR3 loop spans 12 amino acids. The germline V gene encodes CDR1 LGHNA and CDR2 YSLEER. CDR3 DNA: TGCGCCAGCAGCCAAGTATCGGGTACGCAGTATTTT. Translation: CASSQVSGTQYF.